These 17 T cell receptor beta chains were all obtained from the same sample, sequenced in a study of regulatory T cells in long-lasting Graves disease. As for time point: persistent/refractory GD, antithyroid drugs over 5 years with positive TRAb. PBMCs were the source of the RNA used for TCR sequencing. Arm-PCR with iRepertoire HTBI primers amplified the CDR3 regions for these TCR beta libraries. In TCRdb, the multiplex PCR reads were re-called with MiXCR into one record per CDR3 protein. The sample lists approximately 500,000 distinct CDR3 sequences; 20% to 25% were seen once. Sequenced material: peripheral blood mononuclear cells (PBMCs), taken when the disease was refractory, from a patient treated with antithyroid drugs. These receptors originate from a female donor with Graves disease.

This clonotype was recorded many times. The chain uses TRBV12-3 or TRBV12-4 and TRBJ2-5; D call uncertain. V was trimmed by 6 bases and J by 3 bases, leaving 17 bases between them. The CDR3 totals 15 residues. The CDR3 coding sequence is TGTGCCAGCAGCTCGGACGCCTCGTCTGAAGAGACCCAGTACTTC. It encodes CASSSDASSEETQYF.

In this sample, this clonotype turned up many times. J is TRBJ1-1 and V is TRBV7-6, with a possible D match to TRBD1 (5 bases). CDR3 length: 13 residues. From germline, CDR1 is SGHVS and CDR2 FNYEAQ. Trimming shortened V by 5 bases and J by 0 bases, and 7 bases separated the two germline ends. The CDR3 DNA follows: TGTGCCAGCAGCCCAGGGATGAACACTGAAGCTTTCTTT. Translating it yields CASSPGMNTEAFF.

CDR3 region: CSATTWGRGTEAFF. CDR3 DNA: TGCAGTGCTACGACATGGGGGCGCGGAACTGAAGCTTTCTTT. The chain combines TRBV20-1 with TRBJ1-1, with D possibly matching TRBD1 (6 bases). This CDR3 spans 14 amino acids. Germline lookup yields CDR1 DFQATT and CDR2 SNEGSKA (reference sequence). The V gene lost 4 bases and the J gene lost 5 bases, with 17 bases spanning the gap.

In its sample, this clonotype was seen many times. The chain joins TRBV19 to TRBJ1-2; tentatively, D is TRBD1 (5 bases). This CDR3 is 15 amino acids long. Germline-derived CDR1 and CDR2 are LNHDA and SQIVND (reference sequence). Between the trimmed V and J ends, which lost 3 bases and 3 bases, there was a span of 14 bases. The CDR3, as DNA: TGTGCCAGTAGTATGGTAGGGAAAGGGGACTATGGCTACACCTTC. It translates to CASSMVGKGDYGYTF.

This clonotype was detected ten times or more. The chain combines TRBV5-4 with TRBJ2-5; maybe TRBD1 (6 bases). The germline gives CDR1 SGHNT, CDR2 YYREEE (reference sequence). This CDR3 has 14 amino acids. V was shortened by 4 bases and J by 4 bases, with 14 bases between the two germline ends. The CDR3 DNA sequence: TGTGCCAGCAGCACTTACAGGGAGAGAGAGACCCAGTACTTC. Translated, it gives CASSTYRERETQYF.

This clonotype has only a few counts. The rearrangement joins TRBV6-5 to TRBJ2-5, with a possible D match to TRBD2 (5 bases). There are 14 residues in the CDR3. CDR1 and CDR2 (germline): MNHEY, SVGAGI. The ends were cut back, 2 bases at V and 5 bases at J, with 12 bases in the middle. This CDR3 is CASSYMGRGETQYF. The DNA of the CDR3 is TGTGCCAGCAGTTACATGGGGAGAGGGGAGACCCAGTACTTC.

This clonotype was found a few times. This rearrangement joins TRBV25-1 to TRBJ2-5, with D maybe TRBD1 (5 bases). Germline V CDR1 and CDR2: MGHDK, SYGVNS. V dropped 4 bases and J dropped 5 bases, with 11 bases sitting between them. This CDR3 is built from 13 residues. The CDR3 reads CASSVQGFETQYF. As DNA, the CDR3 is TGTGCCAGCAGTGTCCAGGGATTCGAGACCCAGTACTTC.

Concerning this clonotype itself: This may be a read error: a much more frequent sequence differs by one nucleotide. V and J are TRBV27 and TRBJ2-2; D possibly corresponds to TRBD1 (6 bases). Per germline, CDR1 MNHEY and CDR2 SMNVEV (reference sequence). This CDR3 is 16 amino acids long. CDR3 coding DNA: TGTGCCAGCAGTTTATCATGGGGTGGGGACACCAGGGAGCTGTTTTTT. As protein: CASSLSWGGDTRELFF.

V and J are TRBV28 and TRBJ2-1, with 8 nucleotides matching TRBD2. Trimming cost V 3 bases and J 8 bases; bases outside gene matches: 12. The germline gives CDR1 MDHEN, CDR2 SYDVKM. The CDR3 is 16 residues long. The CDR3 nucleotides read TGTGCCAGCAGTTTTGAGAGGGGACTAGTAGGCTATGAGCAGTTCTTC. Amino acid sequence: CASSFERGLVGYEQFF.

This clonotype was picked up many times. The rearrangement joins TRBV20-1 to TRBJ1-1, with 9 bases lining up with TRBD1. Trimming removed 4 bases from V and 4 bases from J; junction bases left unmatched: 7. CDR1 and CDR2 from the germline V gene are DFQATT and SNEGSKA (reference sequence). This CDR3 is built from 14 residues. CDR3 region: CSAKNRGPLTEAFF. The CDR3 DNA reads TGCAGTGCTAAAAACAGGGGGCCCCTCACTGAAGCTTTCTTT.

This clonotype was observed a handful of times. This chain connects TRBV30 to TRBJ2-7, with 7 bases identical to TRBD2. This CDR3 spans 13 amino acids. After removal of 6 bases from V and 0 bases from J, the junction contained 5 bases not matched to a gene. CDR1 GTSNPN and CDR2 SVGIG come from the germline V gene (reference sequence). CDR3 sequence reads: CACLAGFSYEQYF. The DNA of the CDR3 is TGTGCCTGCTTAGCGGGTTTCTCCTACGAGCAGTACTTC.

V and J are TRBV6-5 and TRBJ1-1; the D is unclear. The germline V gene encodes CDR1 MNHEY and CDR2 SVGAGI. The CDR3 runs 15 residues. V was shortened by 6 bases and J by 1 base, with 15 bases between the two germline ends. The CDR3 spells CASSYAGITNTEAFF. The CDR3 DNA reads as TGTGCCAGCAGCTACGCAGGAATAACGAACACTGAAGCTTTCTTT.

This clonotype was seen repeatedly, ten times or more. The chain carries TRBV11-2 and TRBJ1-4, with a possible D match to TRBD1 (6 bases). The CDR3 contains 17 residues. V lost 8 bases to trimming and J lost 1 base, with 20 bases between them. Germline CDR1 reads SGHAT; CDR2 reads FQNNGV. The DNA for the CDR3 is TGTGCCAGCCGCCCGGGGCAGGGGAAGAGAACTAATGAAAAACTGTTTTTT. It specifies CASRPGQGKRTNEKLFF.

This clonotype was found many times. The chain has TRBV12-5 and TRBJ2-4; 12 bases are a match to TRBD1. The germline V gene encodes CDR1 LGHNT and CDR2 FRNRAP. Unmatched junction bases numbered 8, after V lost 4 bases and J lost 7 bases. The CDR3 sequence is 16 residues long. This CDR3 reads CASGWIGTGGSNIQYF. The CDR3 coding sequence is TGTGCTAGTGGTTGGATCGGGACAGGGGGCTCTAACATTCAGTACTTC.

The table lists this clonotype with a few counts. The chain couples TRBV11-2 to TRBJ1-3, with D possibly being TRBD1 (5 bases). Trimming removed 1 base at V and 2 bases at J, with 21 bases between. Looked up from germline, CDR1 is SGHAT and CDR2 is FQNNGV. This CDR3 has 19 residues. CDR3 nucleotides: TGTGCCAGCAGCTTAGGTAGGGTTGTGGGGCGACCGGCTGGAAACACCATATATTTT. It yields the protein CASSLGRVVGRPAGNTIYF.

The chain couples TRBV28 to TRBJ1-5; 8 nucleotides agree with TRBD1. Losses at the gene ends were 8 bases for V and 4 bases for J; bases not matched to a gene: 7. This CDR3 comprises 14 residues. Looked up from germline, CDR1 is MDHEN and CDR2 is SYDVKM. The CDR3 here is CASGDRGGNQPQHF. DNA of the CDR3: TGTGCCAGCGGAGACAGGGGTGGGAATCAGCCCCAGCATTTT.

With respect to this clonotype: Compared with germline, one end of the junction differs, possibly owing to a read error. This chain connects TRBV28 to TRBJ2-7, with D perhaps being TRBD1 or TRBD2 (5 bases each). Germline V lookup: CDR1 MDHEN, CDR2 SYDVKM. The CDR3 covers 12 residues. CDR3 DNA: TGTGCCAGCAGTCGCCCCGGGACCCCGGGTTGGTTC. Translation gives CASSRPGTPGWF.